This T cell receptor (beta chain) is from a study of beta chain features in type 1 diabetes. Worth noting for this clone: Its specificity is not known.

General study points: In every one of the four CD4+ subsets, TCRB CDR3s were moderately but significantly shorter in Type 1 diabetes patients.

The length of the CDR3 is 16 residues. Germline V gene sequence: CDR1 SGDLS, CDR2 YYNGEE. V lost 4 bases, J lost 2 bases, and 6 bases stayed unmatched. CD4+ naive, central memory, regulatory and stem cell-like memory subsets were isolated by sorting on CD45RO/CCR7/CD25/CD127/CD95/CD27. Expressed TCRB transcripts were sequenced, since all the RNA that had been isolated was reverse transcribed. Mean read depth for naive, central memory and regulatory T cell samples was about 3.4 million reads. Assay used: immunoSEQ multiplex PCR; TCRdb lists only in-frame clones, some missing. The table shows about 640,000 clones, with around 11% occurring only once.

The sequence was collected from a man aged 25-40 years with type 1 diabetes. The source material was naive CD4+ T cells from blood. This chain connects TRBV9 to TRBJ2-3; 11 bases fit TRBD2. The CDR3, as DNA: TGTGCCAGCAGCCCCATAGCGGGGGGGCCCACAGATACGCAGTATTTT. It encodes CASSPIAGGPTDTQYF.